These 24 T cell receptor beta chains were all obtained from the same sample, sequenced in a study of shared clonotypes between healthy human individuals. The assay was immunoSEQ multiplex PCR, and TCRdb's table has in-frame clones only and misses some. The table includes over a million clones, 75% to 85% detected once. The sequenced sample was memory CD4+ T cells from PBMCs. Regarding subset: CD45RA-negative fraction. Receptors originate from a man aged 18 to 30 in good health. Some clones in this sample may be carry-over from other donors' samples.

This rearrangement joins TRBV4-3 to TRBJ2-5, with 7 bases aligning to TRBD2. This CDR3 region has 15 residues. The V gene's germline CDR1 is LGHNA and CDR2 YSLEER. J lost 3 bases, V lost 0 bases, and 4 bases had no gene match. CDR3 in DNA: TGCGCCAGCAGCCAAGAGGGAGGGAGGGAAGAGACCCAGTACTTC. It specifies CASSQEGGREETQYF.

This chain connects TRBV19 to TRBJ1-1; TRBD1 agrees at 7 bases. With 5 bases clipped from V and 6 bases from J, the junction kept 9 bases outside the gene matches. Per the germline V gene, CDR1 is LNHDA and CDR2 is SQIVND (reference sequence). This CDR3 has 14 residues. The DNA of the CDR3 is TGTGCCAGTAGTTCCGGTGGGACAGTAGCTGAAGCTTTCTTT. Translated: CASSSGGTVAEAFF.

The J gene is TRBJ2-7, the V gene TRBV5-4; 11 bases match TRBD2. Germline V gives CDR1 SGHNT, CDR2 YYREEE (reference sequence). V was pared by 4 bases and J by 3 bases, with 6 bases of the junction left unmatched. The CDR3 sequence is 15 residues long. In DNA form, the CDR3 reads TGTGCCAGCAGCATCGATAGCGGGAGGGGCTACGAGCAGTACTTC. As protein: CASSIDSGRGYEQYF.

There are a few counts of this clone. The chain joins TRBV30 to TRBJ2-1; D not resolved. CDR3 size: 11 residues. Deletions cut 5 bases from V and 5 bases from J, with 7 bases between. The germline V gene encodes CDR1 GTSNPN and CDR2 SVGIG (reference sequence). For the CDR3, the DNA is TGTGCCTGGGCCGTAAACAATGAGCAGTTCTTC. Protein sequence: CAWAVNNEQFF.

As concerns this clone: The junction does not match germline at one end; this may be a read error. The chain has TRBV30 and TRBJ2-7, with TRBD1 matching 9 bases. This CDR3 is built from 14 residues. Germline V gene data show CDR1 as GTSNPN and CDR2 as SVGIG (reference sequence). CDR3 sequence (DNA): TGTGACTGGAGGGCCGGGACAGGGCTATACGAGCAGTACTTC. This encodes CDWRAGTGLYEQYF.

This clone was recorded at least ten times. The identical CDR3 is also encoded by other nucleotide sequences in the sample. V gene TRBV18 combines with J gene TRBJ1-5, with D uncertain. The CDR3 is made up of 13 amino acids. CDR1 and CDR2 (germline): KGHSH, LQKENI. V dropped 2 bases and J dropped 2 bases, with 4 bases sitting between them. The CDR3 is CASSPGGNQPQHF. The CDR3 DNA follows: TGTGCCAGCTCACCAGGCGGCAATCAGCCCCAGCATTTT.

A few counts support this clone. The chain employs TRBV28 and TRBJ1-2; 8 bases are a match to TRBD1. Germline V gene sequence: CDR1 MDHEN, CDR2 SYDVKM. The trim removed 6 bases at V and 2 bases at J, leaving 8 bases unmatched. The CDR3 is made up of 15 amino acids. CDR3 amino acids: CASRPRDRPNYGYTF. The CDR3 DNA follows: TGTGCCAGCAGACCACGGGACAGGCCCAACTATGGCTACACCTTC.

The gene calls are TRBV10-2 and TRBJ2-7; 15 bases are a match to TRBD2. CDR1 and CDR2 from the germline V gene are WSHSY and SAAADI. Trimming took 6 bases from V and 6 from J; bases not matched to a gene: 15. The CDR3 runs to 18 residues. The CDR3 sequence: CASRTGLAGGPSRSEQYF. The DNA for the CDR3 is TGCGCCAGCAGAACGGGACTAGCGGGAGGTCCCTCGCGTAGCGAGCAGTACTTC.

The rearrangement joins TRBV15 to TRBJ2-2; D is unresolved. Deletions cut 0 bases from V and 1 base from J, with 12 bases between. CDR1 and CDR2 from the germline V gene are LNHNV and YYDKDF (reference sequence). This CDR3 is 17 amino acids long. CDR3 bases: TGTGCCACCAGCAGAGATCGCAAAGCACAGAACACCGGGGAGCTGTTTTTT. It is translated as CATSRDRKAQNTGELFF.

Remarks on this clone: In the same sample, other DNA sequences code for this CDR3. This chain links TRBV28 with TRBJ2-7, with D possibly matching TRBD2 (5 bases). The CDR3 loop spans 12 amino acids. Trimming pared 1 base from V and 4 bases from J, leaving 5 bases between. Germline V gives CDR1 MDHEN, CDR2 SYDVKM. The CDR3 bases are TGTGCCAGCAGTTTATCGGGGTACGAGCAGTACTTC. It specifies CASSLSGYEQYF.

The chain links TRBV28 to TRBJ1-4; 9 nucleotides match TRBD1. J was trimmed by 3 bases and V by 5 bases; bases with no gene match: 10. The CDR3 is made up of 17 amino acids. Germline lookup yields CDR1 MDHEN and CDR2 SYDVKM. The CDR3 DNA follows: TGTGCCAGCAGTGGCTGGGACAGGGAGACGGCTAATGAAAAACTGTTTTTT. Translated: CASSGWDRETANEKLFF.

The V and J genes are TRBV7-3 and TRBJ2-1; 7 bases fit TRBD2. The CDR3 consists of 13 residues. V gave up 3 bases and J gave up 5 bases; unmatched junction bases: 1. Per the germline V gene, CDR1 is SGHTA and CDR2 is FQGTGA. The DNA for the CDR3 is TGTGCCAGCAGCTTCGGGAGGAACAATGAGCAGTTCTTC. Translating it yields CASSFGRNNEQFF. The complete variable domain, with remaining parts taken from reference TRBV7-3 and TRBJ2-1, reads GAGVSQTPSNKVTEKGKYVELRCDPISGHTALYWYRQSLGQGPEFLIYFQGTGAADDSGLPNDRFFAVRPEGSVSTLKIQRTERGDSAVYLCASSFGRNNEQFFGPGTRLTVL.

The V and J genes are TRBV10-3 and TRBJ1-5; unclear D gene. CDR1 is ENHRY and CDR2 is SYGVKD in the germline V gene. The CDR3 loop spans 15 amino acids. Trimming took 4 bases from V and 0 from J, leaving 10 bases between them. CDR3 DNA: TGTGCCATCAGTGCAAAGAGTGGTAGCAATCAGCCCCAGCATTTT. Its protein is CAISAKSGSNQPQHF.

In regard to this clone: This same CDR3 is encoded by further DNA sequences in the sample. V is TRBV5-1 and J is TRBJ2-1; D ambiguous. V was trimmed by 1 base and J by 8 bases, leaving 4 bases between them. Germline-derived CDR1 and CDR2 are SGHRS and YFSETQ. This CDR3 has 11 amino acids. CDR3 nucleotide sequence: TGCGCCAGCAGCTTGCGGGATGAGCAGTTCTTC. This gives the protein CASSLRDEQFF. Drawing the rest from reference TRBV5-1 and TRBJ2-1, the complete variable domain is KAGVTQTPRYLIKTRGQQVTLSCSPISGHRSVSWYQQTPGQGLQFLFEYFSETQRNKGNFPGRFSGRQFSNSRSEMNVSTLELGDSALYLCASSLRDEQFFGPGTRLTVL.

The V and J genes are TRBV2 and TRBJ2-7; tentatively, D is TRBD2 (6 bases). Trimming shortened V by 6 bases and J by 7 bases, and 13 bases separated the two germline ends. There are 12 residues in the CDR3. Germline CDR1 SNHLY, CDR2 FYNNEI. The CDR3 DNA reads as TGTGCCAGCAGGAAGGATCTAGCGGAGCAGTACTTC. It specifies CASRKDLAEQYF. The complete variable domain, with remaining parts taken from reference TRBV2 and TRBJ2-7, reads EPEVTQTPSHQVTQMGQEVILRCVPISNHLYFYWYRQILGQKVEFLVSFYNNEISEKSEIFDDQFSVERPDGSNFTLKIRSTKLEDSAMYFCASRKDLAEQYFGPGTRLTVT.

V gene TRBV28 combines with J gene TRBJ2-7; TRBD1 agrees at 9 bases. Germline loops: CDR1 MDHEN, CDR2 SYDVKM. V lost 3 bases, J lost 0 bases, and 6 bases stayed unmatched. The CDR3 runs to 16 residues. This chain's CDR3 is CASSLAPGQGSYEQYF. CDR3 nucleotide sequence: TGTGCCAGCAGTTTGGCCCCGGGACAGGGCTCCTACGAGCAGTACTTC. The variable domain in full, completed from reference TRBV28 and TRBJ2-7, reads DVKVTQSSRYLVKRTGEKVFLECVQDMDHENMFWYRQDPGLGLRLIYFSYDVKMKEKGDIPEGYSVSREKKERFSLILESASTNQTSMYLCASSLAPGQGSYEQYFGPGTRLTVT.

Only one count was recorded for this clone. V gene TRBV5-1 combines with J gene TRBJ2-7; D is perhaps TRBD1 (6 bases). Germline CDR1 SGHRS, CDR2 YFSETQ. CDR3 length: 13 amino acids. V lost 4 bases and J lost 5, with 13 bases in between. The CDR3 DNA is TGCGCCAGCAGCATCCGGGACACGAACGAGCAGTACTTC. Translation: CASSIRDTNEQYF.

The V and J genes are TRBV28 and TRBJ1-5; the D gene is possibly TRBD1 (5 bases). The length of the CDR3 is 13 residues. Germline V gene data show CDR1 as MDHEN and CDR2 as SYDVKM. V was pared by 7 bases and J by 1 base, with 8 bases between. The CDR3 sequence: CASIGGSNQPQHF. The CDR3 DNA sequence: TGTGCCAGCATCGGGGGAAGCAATCAGCCCCAGCATTTT.

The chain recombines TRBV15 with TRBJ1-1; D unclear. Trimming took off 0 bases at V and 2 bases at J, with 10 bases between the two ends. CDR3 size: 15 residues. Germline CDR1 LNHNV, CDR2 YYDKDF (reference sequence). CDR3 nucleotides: TGTGCCACCAGCAGAGATTCGGCAGCTAACACTGAAGCTTTCTTT. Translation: CATSRDSAANTEAFF. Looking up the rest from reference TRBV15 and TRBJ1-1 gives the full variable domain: DAMVIQNPRYQVTQFGKPVTLSCSQTLNHNVMYWYQQKSSQAPKLLFHYYDKDFNNEADTPDNFQSRRPNTSFCFLDIRSPGLGDTAMYLCATSRDSAANTEAFFGQGTRLTVV.

In nucleotides, the CDR3 is TGTGCCAGCAGTGGAGCGGCCACCGGGGAGCTGTTTTTT. Translation: CASSGAATGELFF. J is TRBJ2-2 and V is TRBV2; tentative D call: TRBD2 (5 bases). The germline V and J ends were trimmed by 4 bases and 4 bases, with 7 bases remaining between them. CDR1 and CDR2 from the germline V gene are SNHLY and FYNNEI. The CDR3 runs to 13 residues.

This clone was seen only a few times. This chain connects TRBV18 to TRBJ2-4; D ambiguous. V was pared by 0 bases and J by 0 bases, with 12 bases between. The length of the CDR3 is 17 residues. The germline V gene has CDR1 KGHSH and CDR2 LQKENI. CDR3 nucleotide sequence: TGTGCCAGCTCACCACCGTCTTCGACGGAAGCCAAAAACATTCAGTACTTC. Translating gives CASSPPSSTEAKNIQYF.

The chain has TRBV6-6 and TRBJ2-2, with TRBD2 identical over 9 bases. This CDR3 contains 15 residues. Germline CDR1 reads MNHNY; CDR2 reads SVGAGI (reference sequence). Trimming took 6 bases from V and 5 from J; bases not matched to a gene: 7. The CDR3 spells CASRNSGRDTGELFF. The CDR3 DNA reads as TGTGCCAGCAGGAATAGCGGGAGAGATACCGGGGAGCTGTTTTTT.

In nucleotides, the CDR3 is TGTGCCAGCAGTACGGGACAGGGAAACACCATATATTTT. It translates to CASSTGQGNTIYF. The V call is TRBV6-5, the J call TRBJ1-3; 7 bases line up with TRBD1. V lost 5 bases and J lost 4; bases outside the gene matches: 2. CDR1 is MNHEY and CDR2 is SVGAGI in the germline V gene. The CDR3 length is 13 residues.

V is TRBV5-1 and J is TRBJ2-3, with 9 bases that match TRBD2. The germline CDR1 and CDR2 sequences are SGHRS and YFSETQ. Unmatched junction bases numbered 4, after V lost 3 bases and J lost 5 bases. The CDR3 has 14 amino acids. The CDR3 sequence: CASSSGLAQDTQYF. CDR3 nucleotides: TGCGCCAGCAGCTCGGGACTAGCCCAAGATACGCAGTATTTT.